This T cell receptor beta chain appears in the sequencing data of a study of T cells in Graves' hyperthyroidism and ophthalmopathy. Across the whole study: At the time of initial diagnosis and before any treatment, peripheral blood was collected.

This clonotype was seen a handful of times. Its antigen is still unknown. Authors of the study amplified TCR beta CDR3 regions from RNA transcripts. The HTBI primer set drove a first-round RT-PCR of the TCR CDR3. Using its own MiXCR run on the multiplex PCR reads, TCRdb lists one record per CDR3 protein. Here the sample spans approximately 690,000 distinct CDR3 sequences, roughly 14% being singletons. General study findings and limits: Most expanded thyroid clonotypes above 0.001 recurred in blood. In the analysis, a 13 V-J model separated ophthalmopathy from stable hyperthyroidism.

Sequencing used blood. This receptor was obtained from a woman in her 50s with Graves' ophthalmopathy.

CDR3 in amino acids: CSAIAGAGTDTQYF. The CDR3, as DNA: TGCAGTGCCATAGCGGGAGCCGGCACAGATACGCAGTATTTT. This chain links TRBV20-1 with TRBJ2-3, with 9 nucleotides matching TRBD2. The CDR3 runs to 14 residues. J was trimmed by 1 base and V by 6 bases; bases with no gene match: 5. Per the germline V gene, CDR1 is DFQATT and CDR2 is SNEGSKA (reference sequence).